This T cell receptor beta chain was sequenced in a study of T cell repertoires in cytomegalovirus infection. V lost 6 bases to trimming and J lost 0 bases, with 17 bases between them. Germline V gene sequence: CDR1 SQVTM, CDR2 ANQGSEA. This CDR3 contains 15 residues. TCRdb reprocessed the reads via MiXCR and lists one record per CDR3 protein. The data contain hundreds of thousands of distinct CDR3 sequences, 20% to 25% of them singletons. Broader study findings: HLA-C-restricted CMV clonotypes gave the most frequent clonotype in two of eight donors.

This clonotype showed up just a few times. The antigen remains undetermined. The chain uses TRBV29-1 and TRBJ1-1; tentative D call: TRBD1 (6 bases). The sequenced sample consisted of CD8+ T cells from PBMCs. This TCR came from a human donor in good health (CMV status not recorded). Some clones in this sample may be carry-over from other donors' samples. CDR3 bases: TGCAGCGTGAACACCAGGGACAAGCTGAACACTGAAGCTTTCTTT. Translating it yields CSVNTRDKLNTEAFF.